This T cell receptor (beta chain) derives from a study of control samples from healthy donors and cancer patients. Method: immunoSEQ multiplex PCR; TCRdb's copy keeps in-frame clones and lacks some. The sample has 15,000 to 20,000 clones; about 88% are singletons. The CDR3 is 18 residues long. CDR1 is MGHRA and CDR2 is YSYEKL in the germline V gene. V lost 0 bases and J lost 0, with 15 bases in between. The rearrangement uses TRBV4-1 and TRBJ1-3, with D tentatively TRBD1 (5 bases). Sequenced input: PBMCs. The sequence derives from a man aged 55-75 years with head and neck cancer. The CDR3 bases are TGCGCCAGCAGCCAAGATCGGGGGACCCCCCTCTCTGGAAACACCATATATTTT. Translating it yields CASSQDRGTPLSGNTIYF.